This passage covers 19 T cell receptor beta chains from one sample sequenced in a study of T cell responses to AZD1222 COVID-19 vaccine. Sequencing used immunoSEQ multiplex PCR; TCRdb keeps in-frame clones, though not all of them. The table records more than 80,000 clones, 80% to 95% of them present only once. The sequencing used peripheral blood, collected 28 days after the second AZD1222 dose. All receptors derive from an adult who received the AZD1222 COVID-19 vaccine.

For the CDR3, the DNA is TGTGCCAGCAGCGTAGGGGAGGGGAATCACTATGGCTACACCTTC. It translates to CASSVGEGNHYGYTF. The chain uses TRBV9 and TRBJ1-2; tentative D call: TRBD1 (5 bases). The V end lost 0 bases, the J end lost 3 bases, and 12 bases lay between the germline ends. Germline V gene sequence: CDR1 SGDLS, CDR2 YYNGEE. The CDR3 covers 15 residues.

The chain combines TRBV5-1 with TRBJ2-1; 7 bases agree with TRBD1. The CDR3 spans 14 residues. CDR1 is SGHRS, CDR2 YFSETQ, per germline. J was trimmed by 9 bases and V by 0 bases; bases with no gene match: 6. The CDR3 sequence: CASSLADPGGEQFF. The DNA of the CDR3 is TGCGCCAGCAGCTTGGCCGATCCAGGGGGTGAGCAGTTCTTC. The full variable domain, with the rest looked up from reference TRBV5-1 and TRBJ2-1, is KAGVTQTPRYLIKTRGQQVTLSCSPISGHRSVSWYQQTPGQGLQFLFEYFSETQRNKGNFPGRFSGRQFSNSRSEMNVSTLELGDSALYLCASSLADPGGEQFFGPGTRLTVL.

The rearrangement joins TRBV27 to TRBJ2-2; D is uncertain. The germline CDR1 and CDR2 sequences are MNHEY and SMNVEV (reference sequence). Trimming took 4 bases from V and 7 from J, leaving 10 bases between them. The CDR3 is 13 residues long. CDR3 loop: CASSYMAFGELFF. Written as DNA, the CDR3 is TGTGCCAGCAGTTACATGGCGTTCGGGGAGCTGTTTTTT.

This chain uses TRBV27 with TRBJ2-1; D may be TRBD2 (6 bases). The CDR3 contains 15 residues. Per germline, CDR1 MNHEY and CDR2 SMNVEV (reference sequence). V was trimmed by 3 bases and J by 7 bases, leaving 16 bases between them. This CDR3 reads CASSFLLADANEQFF. CDR3 bases: TGTGCCAGCAGTTTTCTACTAGCCGACGCGAATGAGCAGTTCTTC.

The chain combines TRBV19 with TRBJ2-3, with 12 bases lining up with TRBD2. The CDR3 length is 17 residues. The trim removed 4 bases at V and 0 bases at J, leaving 5 bases unmatched. The germline V gene encodes CDR1 LNHDA and CDR2 SQIVND (reference sequence). As DNA, the CDR3 is TGTGCCAGTAGTACGAGGACTAGCGGGGACAGCACAGATACGCAGTATTTT. It is translated as CASSTRTSGDSTDTQYF.

The V gene is TRBV7-6, the J gene TRBJ1-3; D not certain. Between the trimmed V and J ends, which lost 3 bases and 3 bases, there was a span of 15 bases. CDR1 SGHVS and CDR2 FNYEAQ come from the germline V gene. The CDR3 runs to 16 residues. CDR3 residues: CASSFTETVVGNTIYF. Here the CDR3 DNA reads TGTGCCAGCAGCTTCACCGAAACGGTGGTTGGAAACACCATATATTTT. The full variable domain, rest sourced from reference TRBV7-6 and TRBJ1-3, is GAGVSQSPRYKVTKRGQDVALRCDPISGHVSLYWYRQALGQGPEFLTYFNYEAQQDKSGLPNDRFSAERPEGSISTLTIQRTEQRDSAMYRCASSFTETVVGNTIYFGEGSWLTVV.

This chain joins TRBV3-1 (or the pseudogene TRBV3-2) and TRBJ2-5; D may be TRBD1 or TRBD2 (6 bases each). The germline CDR1 and CDR2 sequences are LGHDT and YNNKEL (reference sequence). The length of the CDR3 is 17 residues. Trimming stripped 2 bases from V and 5 bases from J, with 21 bases between. In DNA form, the CDR3 reads TGTGCCAGCAGCCAACAGGGGCGGGGCAGGGGCAGGGAGACCCAGTACTTC. It is translated as CASSQQGRGRGRETQYF.

Only a few counts were recorded for this clone. CDR3 region: CASSLPGQAYNEQFF. Here the CDR3 DNA reads TGTGCCAGCTCACTCCCGGGACAGGCATACAATGAGCAGTTCTTC. This chain links TRBV18 with TRBJ2-1; 8 nucleotides agree with TRBD1. V shed 4 bases and J 4 bases; nucleotides not matched to a gene: 6. This CDR3 has 15 amino acids. The germline V gene encodes CDR1 KGHSH and CDR2 LQKENI.

The CDR3: CSVDRGRETQYF. The CDR3 DNA sequence: TGCAGCGTTGATCGCGGGCGGGAGACCCAGTACTTC. The chain joins TRBV29-1 to TRBJ2-5; D is perhaps TRBD2 (5 bases). The CDR3 extends over 12 amino acids. CDR1 is SQVTM and CDR2 is ANQGSEA in the germline V gene. Trimming cost V 3 bases and J 5 bases, with 10 bases left between them.

This clone was detected only once. The genes are TRBV5-1 and TRBJ2-1, with TRBD2 identical over 13 bases. This CDR3 has 17 residues. Germline V gives CDR1 SGHRS, CDR2 YFSETQ. V lost 4 bases, J lost 7 bases, and 11 bases stayed unmatched. CDR3 DNA sequence: TGCGCCAGCAGCCCCCGGACTAGCGGGGGTGTTGGGAATGAGCAGTTCTTC. This translates into CASSPRTSGGVGNEQFF.

This clone was observed a handful of times. The rearrangement links TRBV5-1 to TRBJ2-5; 8 bases line up with TRBD2. The CDR3 has 15 residues. The V gene's germline CDR1 is SGHRS and CDR2 YFSETQ. V dropped 1 base and J dropped 1; count of bases not matched to a gene: 3. CDR3: CASSLMGLGQETQYF. CDR3 in DNA: TGCGCCAGCAGCTTGATGGGACTAGGCCAAGAGACCCAGTACTTC.

The chain links TRBV5-1 to TRBJ2-7, with D unresolved. The CDR3 contains 15 residues. Trimming left V 0 bases short and J 3 bases short, with 13 bases between. Germline values: CDR1 SGHRS, CDR2 YFSETQ. CDR3 in DNA: TGCGCCAGCAGCTTGGCCAGGATAGGGAACTACGAGCAGTACTTC. Encoded protein: CASSLARIGNYEQYF.

V is TRBV7-2 and J is TRBJ1-2; 7 bases map to TRBD1. Germline V CDR1 and CDR2: SGHTA, FQGNSA. V lost 5 bases to trimming and J lost 7 bases; unmatched junction nucleotides: 7. The CDR3 consists of 13 residues. This CDR3 reads CASSLTGVGGYTF. CDR3 coding DNA: TGTGCCAGCAGCCTCACAGGGGTTGGTGGCTACACCTTC.

The chain couples TRBV28 to TRBJ2-5; 7 bases fit TRBD2. CDR3 size: 15 residues. V lost 3 bases to trimming and J lost 5 bases; unmatched junction nucleotides: 9. In germline, CDR1 is MDHEN, CDR2 SYDVKM. The CDR3 DNA follows: TGTGCCAGCAGTTTCGGGGGGACCGGGGAGGAGACCCAGTACTTC. Residues: CASSFGGTGEETQYF.

The gene calls are TRBV19 and TRBJ1-6, with D perhaps matching TRBD1 (6 bases). Germline assignment: CDR1 LNHDA and CDR2 SQIVND (reference sequence). Trimming pared 1 base from V and 0 bases from J, leaving 13 bases between. This CDR3 has 18 residues. The CDR3 is CASSIAGAWSSYNSPLHF. As DNA, the CDR3 is TGTGCCAGTAGTATAGCAGGGGCATGGAGCTCCTATAATTCACCCCTCCACTTT.

The chain recombines TRBV18 with TRBJ1-2, with a possible D match to TRBD1 (6 bases). V was trimmed by 4 bases and J by 0 bases, leaving 15 bases between them. CDR3 length equals 16 residues. Germline V lookup: CDR1 KGHSH, CDR2 LQKENI. CDR3 DNA sequence: TGTGCCAGCTCACGAGGACAGAGAGATACTAACTATGGCTACACCTTC. Its translation is CASSRGQRDTNYGYTF.

DNA for the CDR3: TGTGCCTGGAGTGCGGGCGTTAGCAATCAGCCCCAGCATTTT. Translating gives CAWSAGVSNQPQHF. The rearrangement uses TRBV30 and TRBJ1-5, with D uncertain. The CDR3 covers 14 residues. Germline CDR1 GTSNPN, CDR2 SVGIG (reference sequence). Trimming removed 1 base at V and 0 bases at J, with 7 bases between.

The chain joins TRBV6-5 to TRBJ1-6, with 9 bases fitting TRBD1. Germline values: CDR1 MNHEY, CDR2 SVGAGI. The junction had 7 bases not matched to a gene; V was cut back by 4 bases and J by 6 bases. The CDR3 consists of 16 residues. CDR3: CASSSGGQGLNSPLHF. The CDR3 DNA sequence: TGTGCCAGCAGTTCGGGCGGACAGGGGCTTAATTCACCCCTCCACTTT.

The chain carries TRBV7-2 and TRBJ1-3; D is ambiguous. This CDR3 comprises 17 residues. The germline V gene encodes CDR1 SGHTA and CDR2 FQGNSA. The ends were cut back, 0 bases at V and 0 bases at J, with 12 bases in the middle. The CDR3 here is CASSLAIWGGSGNTIYF. CDR3 DNA sequence: TGTGCCAGCAGCTTAGCGATCTGGGGAGGCTCTGGAAACACCATATATTTT.